This T cell receptor beta chain was captured in a study of graft-versus-host responses after intestinal transplantation. Overall study context: Isolated intestinal, liver-intestinal, or multivisceral transplants were what recipients had. The study, taken as a whole, reports: Peak circulating GvH clone levels were associated with early post-transplant HvG declines. Recipient-marrow GvH clones were detected, some having first appeared in ileum or blood.

Co-plated with 200,000 CFSE-labeled responder cells were 200,000 irradiated, violet-dye-labeled stimulator cells. Researchers sorted proliferating CFSE-low CD3+CD4+ and CD3+CD8+ responders once the reaction had finished. Here immunoSEQ multiplex PCR was the method, and the copy in TCRdb shows in-frame clones only, minus some. The sample has some 21,000 clones, 25% to 35% seen once. The sample consisted of alloreactive CD8+ T cells from a mixed lymphocyte reaction culture, taken before intestinal transplant. Indicated subset: CFSE-low proliferating T cells sorted from roughly six-day pre-transplant mixed lymphocyte reaction (GvH or HvG direction). The clonotype comes from a human patient who received an intestinal transplant.

This chain's CDR3 is CSVEAWGQGAYEQYF. CDR3 nucleotides: TGCAGCGTTGAAGCTTGGGGACAAGGGGCCTACGAGCAGTACTTC. The chain links TRBV29-1 to TRBJ2-7; D is possibly TRBD1 (6 bases). V was clipped by 1 base and J by 2 bases, with 15 bases between them. This CDR3 has 15 amino acids. Germline V gene sequence: CDR1 SQVTM, CDR2 ANQGSEA.